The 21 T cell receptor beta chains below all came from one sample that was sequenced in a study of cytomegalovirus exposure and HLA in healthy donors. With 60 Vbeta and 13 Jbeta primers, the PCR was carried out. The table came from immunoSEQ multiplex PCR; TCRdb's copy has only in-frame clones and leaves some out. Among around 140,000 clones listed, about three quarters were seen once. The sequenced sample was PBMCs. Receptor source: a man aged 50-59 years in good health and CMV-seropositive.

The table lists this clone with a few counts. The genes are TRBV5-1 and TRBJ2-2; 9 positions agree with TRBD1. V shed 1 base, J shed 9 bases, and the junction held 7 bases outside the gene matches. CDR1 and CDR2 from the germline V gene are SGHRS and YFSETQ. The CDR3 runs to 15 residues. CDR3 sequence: CASSLPGTGNRELFF. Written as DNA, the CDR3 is TGCGCCAGCAGCTTGCCAGGGACAGGGAATCGGGAGCTGTTTTTT.

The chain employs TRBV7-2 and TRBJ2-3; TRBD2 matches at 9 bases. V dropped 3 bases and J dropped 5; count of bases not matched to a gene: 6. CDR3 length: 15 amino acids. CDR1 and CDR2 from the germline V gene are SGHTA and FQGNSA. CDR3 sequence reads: CASSFGGRVQDTQYF. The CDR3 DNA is TGTGCCAGCAGCTTTGGCGGGAGGGTCCAAGATACGCAGTATTTT. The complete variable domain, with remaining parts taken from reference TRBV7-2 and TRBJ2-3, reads GAGVSQSPSNKVTEKGKDVELRCDPISGHTALYWYRQSLGQGLEFLIYFQGNSAPDKSGLPSDRFSAERTGGSVSTLTIQRTQQEDSAVYLCASSFGGRVQDTQYFGPGTRLTVL.

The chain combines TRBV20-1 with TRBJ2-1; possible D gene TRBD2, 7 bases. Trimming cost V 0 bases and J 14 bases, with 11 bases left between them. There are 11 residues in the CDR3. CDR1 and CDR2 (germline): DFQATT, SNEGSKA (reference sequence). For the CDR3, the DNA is TGCAGTGCTAGAGATAGGGAGGGGGAGTTCTTC. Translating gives CSARDREGEFF.

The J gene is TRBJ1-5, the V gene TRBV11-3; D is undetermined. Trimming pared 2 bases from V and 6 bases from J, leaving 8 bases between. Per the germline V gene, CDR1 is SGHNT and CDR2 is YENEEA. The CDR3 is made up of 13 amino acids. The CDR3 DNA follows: TGTGCCAGCAGCTTAAATCCAGGTCAGCCCCAGCATTTT. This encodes CASSLNPGQPQHF.

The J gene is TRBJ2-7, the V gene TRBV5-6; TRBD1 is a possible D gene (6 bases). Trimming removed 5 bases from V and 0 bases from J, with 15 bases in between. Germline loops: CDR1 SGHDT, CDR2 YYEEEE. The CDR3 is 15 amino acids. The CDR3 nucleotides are TGTGCCAGCAGTTTTTACAGGGTCCCCTCCTACGAGCAGTACTTC. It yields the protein CASSFYRVPSYEQYF.

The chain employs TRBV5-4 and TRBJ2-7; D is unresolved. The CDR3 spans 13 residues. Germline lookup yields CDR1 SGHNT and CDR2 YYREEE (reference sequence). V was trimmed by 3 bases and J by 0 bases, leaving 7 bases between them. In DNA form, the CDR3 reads TGTGCCAGCAGCTCGAGGAGCTCCTACGAGCAGTACTTC. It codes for CASSSRSSYEQYF.

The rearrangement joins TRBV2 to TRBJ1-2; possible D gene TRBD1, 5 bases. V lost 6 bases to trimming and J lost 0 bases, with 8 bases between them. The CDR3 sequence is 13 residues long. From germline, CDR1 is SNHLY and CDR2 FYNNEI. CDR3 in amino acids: CASRTVSNYGYTF. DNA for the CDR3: TGTGCCAGCAGGACAGTATCTAACTATGGCTACACCTTC.

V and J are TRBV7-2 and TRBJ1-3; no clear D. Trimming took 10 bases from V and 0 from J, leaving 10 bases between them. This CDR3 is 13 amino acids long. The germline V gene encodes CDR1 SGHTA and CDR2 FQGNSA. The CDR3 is CATEAPSGNTIYF. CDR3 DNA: TGTGCCACCGAGGCACCCTCTGGAAACACCATATATTTT.

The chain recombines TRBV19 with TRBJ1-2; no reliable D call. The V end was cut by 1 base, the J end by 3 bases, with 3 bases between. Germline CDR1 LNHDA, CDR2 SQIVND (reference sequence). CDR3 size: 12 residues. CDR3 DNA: TGTGCCAGTAGTATAGCCTACTATGGCTACACCTTC. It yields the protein CASSIAYYGYTF.

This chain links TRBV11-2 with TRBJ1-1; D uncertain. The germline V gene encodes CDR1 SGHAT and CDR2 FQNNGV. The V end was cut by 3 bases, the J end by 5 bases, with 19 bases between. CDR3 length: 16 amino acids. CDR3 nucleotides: TGTGCCAGCAGCTTTTTAGTCCCGGGGTCGGGGACTGAAGCTTTCTTT. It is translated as CASSFLVPGSGTEAFF. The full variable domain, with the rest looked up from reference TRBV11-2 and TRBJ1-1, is EAGVAQSPRYKIIEKRQSVAFWCNPISGHATLYWYQQILGQGPKLLIQFQNNGVVDDSQLPKDRFSAERLKGVDSTLKIQPAKLEDSAVYLCASSFLVPGSGTEAFFGQGTRLTVV.

CDR3 amino acids: CASSFGNSYEQYF. CDR3 nucleotides: TGTGCCAGCAGCTTTGGCAACTCCTACGAGCAGTACTTC. V is TRBV5-6 and J is TRBJ2-7; no clear D. Germline V lookup: CDR1 SGHDT, CDR2 YYEEEE. Trimming shortened V by 2 bases and J by 0 bases, and 6 bases separated the two germline ends. The CDR3 covers 13 residues.

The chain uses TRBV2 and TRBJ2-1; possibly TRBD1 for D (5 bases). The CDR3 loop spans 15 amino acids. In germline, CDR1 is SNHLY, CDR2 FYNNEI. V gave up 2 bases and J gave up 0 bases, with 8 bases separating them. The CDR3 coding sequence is TGTGCCAGCAGTGAACTCCAGGGCTCCTACAATGAGCAGTTCTTC. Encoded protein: CASSELQGSYNEQFF.

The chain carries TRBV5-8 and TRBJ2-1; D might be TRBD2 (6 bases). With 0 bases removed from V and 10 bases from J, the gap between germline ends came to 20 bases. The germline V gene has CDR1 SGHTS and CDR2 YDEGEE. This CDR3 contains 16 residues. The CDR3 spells CASSLGGSGSSREQFF. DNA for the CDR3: TGTGCCAGCAGCTTGGGGGGCAGCGGGTCTAGCAGAGAGCAGTTCTTC.

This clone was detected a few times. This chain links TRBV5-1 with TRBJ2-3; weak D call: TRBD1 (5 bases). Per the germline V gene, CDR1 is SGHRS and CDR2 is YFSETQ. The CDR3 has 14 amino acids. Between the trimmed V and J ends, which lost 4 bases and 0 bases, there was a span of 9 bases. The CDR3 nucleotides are TGCGCCAGCAGCAGTGGGGCGAGCACAGATACGCAGTATTTT. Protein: CASSSGASTDTQYF.

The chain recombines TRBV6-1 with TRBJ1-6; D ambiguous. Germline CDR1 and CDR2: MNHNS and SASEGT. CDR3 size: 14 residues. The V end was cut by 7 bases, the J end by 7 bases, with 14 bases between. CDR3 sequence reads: CASTWRGLNSPLHF. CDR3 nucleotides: TGTGCCAGCACATGGAGAGGGCTCAATTCACCCCTCCACTTT.

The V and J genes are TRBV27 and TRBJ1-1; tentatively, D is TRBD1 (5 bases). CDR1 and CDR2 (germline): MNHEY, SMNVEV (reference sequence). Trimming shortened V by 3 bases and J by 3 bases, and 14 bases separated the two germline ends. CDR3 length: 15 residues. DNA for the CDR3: TGTGCCAGCAGTTTGTTGGGGAGGGGTGACACTGAAGCTTTCTTT. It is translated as CASSLLGRGDTEAFF.

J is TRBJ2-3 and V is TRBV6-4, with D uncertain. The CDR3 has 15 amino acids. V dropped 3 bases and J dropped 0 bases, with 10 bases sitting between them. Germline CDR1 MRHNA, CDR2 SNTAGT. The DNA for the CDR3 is TGTGCCAGCAGTGAGAGAGCGTCTAGCACAGATACGCAGTATTTT. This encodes CASSERASSTDTQYF.

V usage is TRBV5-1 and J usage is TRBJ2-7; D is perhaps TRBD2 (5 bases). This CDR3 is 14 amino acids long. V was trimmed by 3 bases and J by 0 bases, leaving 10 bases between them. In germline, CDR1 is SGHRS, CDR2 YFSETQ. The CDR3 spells CASSSEGSSYEQYF. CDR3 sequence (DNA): TGCGCCAGCAGCTCAGAAGGGAGCTCCTACGAGCAGTACTTC.

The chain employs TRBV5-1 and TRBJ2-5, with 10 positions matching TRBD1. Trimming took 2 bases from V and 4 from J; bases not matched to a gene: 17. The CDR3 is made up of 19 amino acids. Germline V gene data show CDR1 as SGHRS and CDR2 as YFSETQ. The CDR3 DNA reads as TGCGCCAGCAGCTTCGCTCCTCCCGCGACAGGGGGCGAGGGAGAGACCCAGTACTTC. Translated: CASSFAPPATGGEGETQYF.

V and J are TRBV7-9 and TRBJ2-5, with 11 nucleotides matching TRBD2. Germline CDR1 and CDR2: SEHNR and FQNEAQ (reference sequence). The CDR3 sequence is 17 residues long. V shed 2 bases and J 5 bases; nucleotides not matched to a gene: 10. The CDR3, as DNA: TGTGCCAGCAGCTTAATTATAGCGGGGGGGCTTTTGGAGACCCAGTACTTC. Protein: CASSLIIAGGLLETQYF.

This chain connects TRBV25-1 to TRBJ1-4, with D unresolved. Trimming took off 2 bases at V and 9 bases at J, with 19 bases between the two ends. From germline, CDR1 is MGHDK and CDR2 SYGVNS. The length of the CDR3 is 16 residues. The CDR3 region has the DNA TGTGCCAGCAGTGAACAAGCGACGGGAGGGCAGCAAAAACTGTTTTTT. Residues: CASSEQATGGQQKLFF.